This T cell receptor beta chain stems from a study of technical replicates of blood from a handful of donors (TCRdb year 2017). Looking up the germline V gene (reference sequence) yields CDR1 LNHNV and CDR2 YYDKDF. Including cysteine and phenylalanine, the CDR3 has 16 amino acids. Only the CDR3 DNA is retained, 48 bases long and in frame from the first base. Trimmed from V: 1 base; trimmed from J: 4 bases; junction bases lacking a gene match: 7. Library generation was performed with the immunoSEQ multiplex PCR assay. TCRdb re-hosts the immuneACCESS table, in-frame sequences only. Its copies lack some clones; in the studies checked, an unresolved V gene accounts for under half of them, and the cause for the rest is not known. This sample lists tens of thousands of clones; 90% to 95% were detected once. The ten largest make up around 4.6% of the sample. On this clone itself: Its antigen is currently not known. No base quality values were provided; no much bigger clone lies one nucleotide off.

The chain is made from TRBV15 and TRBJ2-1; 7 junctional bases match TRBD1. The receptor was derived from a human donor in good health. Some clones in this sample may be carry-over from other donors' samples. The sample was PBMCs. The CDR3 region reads CATSRGGAGGYNEQFF. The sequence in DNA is TGTGCCACCAGCAGAGGTGGGGCAGGGGGTTACAATGAGCAGTTCTTC.